This TCR beta chain was retrieved from a study of blood T cells in healthy people across ages. A second PCR of about 7 to 12 cycles used a sample-barcoded 5' primer and a J-beta primer mix. A template-switch adaptor containing 12 random nucleotides labeled each cDNA molecule. TCRdb reprocessed the 5' RACE reads with MiXCR, giving one entry per CDR3 protein. Of roughly 1.7 million distinct CDR3 sequences in the sample, 34% were seen once. This clonotype has ten or more counts. Sequenced: blood. This clonotype originated in a woman aged 25 to 39 in good health.

In DNA form, the CDR3 reads TGTGCCAGCAGCCAAATGGGGCTTGGAGGCAGGCATGGCTACACCTTC. It yields the protein CASSQMGLGGRHGYTF. The chain couples TRBV4-2 to TRBJ1-2; TRBD1 might be the D (5 bases). Per the germline V gene, CDR1 is LGHNA and CDR2 is YNFKEQ. V lost 2 bases, J lost 6 bases, and 19 bases lay in between. The CDR3 runs to 16 residues.